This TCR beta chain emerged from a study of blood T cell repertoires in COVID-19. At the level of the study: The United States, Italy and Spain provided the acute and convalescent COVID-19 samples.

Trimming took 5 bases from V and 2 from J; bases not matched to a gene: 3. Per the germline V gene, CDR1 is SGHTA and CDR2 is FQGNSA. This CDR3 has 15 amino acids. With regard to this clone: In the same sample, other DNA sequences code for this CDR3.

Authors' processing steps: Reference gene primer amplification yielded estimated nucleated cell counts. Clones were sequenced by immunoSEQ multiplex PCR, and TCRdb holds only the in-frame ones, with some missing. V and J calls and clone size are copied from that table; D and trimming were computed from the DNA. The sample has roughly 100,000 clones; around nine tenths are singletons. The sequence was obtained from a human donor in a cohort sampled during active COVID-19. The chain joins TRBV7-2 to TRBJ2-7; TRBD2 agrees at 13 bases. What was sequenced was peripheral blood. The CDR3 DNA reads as TGTGCCAGCAGCCTCGGGACTAGCGGGACCTACGAGCAGTACTTC. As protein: CASSLGTSGTYEQYF. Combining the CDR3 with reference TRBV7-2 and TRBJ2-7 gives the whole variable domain GAGVSQSPSNKVTEKGKDVELRCDPISGHTALYWYRQSLGQGLEFLIYFQGNSAPDKSGLPSDRFSAERTGGSVSTLTIQRTQQEDSAVYLCASSLGTSGTYEQYFGPGTRLTVT.